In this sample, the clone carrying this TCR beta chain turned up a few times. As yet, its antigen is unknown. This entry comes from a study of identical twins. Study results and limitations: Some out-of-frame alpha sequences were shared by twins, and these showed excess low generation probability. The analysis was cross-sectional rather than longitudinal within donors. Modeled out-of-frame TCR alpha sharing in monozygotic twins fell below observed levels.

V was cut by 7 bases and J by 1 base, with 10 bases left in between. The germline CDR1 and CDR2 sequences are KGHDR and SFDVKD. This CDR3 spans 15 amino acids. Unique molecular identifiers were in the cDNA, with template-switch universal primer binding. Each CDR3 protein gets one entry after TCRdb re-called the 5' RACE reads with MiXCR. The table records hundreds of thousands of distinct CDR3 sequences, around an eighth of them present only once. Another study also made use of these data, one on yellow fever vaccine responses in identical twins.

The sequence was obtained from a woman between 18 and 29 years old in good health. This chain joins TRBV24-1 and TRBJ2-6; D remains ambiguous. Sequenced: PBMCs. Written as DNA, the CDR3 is TGTGCCACCAGCGATCAAGGGTCTGGGGCCAACGTCCTGACTTTC. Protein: CATSDQGSGANVLTF.